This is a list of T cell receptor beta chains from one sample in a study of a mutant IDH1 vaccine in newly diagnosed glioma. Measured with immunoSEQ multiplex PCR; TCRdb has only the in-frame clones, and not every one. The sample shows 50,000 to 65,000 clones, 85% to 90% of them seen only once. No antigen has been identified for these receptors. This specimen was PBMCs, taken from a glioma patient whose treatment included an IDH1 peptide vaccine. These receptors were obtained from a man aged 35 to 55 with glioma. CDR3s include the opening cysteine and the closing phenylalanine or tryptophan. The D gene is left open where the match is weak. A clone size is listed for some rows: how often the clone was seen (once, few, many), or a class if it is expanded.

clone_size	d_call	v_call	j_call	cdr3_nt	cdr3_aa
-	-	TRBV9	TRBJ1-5	TGTGCCAGCAGCGTAAGGGGGGTGTTCGGGGAGCCCCAGCATTTT	CASSVRGVFGEPQHF
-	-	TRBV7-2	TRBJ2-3	TGTGCCAGCAGCTTAGGGGGCTACTTCACAGATACGCAGTATTTT	CASSLGGYFTDTQYF
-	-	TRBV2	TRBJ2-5	TGTGCCAGCAGTGGGGTAGGAGAGACCCAGTACTTC	CASSGVGETQYF
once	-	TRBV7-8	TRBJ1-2	TGTGCCAGCACCCTCAGCCCGTTGTATGGCTACACCTTC	CASTLSPLYGYTF
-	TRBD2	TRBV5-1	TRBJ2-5	TGCGCCAGCAGCTTGGGCGCGGTAGCGGGCCAAGAGACCCAGTACTTC	CASSLGAVAGQETQYF
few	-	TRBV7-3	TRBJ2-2	TGTGCCAGCAGCTTAGTGCCGAACACCGGGGAGCTGTTTTTT	CASSLVPNTGELFF
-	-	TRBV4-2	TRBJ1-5	TGTGCCAGCAGCCCCTATGAGGGACCCGGGGGCAATCAGCCCCAGCATTTT	CASSPYEGPGGNQPQHF
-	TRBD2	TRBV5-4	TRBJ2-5	TGTGCCAGCAGCTTAGAAGAGGGGAGGGAAGAGACCCAGTACTTC	CASSLEEGREETQYF
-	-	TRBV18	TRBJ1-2	TGTGCCAGCTCACCAGGCTCGGAGGGCGGCTACACCTTC	CASSPGSEGGYTF
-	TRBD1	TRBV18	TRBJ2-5	TGTGCCAGCTCGTCCGGGACAGGGGTTGGAGAGACCCAGTACTTC	CASSSGTGVGETQYF
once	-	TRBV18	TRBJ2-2	TGTGCCAGCTCAATGGGGGCACGGACCGGGGAGCTGTTTTTT	CASSMGARTGELFF
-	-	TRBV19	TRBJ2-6	TGTGCCAGTAGTATAGGGGACTCTGGGGCCAACGTCCTGACTTTC	CASSIGDSGANVLTF
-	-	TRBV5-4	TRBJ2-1	TGTGCCAGCAGCTTGGGCCTAGGAAAATACAATGAGCAGTTCTTC	CASSLGLGKYNEQFF
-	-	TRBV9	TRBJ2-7	TGTGCCAGCAGCGTAGCCCCCGTCAGCTCCTACGAGCAGTACTTC	CASSVAPVSSYEQYF
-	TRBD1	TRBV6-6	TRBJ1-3	TGTGCCAGCAGTTGGGGACAGGTGTTGTCTGGAAACACCATATATTTT	CASSWGQVLSGNTIYF
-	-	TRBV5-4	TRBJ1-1	TGTGCCAGCAGCTTGCAAGGGGCCTCTCCTGAAGCTTTCTTT	CASSLQGASPEAFF
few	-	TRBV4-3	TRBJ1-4	TGCGCCAGCAGCCAGGAACGCGGGACCCCTTCCGAAAAACTGTTTTTT	CASSQERGTPSEKLFF
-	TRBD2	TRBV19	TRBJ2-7	TGTGCCAGCGGCAGGACTAGCACCGGCGAGCAGTACTTC	CASGRTSTGEQYF
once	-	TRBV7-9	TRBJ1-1	TGTGCCAGCAGCTCGGACAGAGCCTTTAGAGAGGCTTTCTTT	CASSSDRAFREAFF
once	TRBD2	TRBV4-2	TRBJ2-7	TGTGCCAGCAGCCAAGTTAGCGGGGGCCACGAGCAGTACTTC	CASSQVSGGHEQYF
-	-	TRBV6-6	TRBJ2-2	TGTGCCACCGGTGGGGCAGGGTGGACCGGGGAGCTGTTTTTT	CATGGAGWTGELFF
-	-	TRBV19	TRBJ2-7	TGTGCCAGTAGTATTGGTGGGCCGACCTACGAGCAGTACTTC	CASSIGGPTYEQYF
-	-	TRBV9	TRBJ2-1	TGTGCCAGCAGCGTAGCGGCAACTTCCCACAATGAGCAGTTCTTC	CASSVAATSHNEQFF
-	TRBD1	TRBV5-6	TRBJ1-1	TGTGCCAGCAGCTTGTATCCAGGGGGCGCTACTGAAGCTTTCTTT	CASSLYPGGATEAFF
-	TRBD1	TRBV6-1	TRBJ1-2	TGTGCCAGCAGTGTTGACAGGGGAGCCTATGGCTACACCTTC	CASSVDRGAYGYTF
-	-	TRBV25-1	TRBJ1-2	TGTGCCAGCAGTGGACTGGGAAAGACCTATGGCTACACCTTC	CASSGLGKTYGYTF
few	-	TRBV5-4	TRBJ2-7	TGTGCCAGCAGCTTGGACAGGAAGCAGCAGTACTTC	CASSLDRKQQYF
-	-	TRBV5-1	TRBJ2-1	TGCGCCAGCAGCTTCGATCCAGGGGCGTTATCCAATGAGCAGTTCTTC	CASSFDPGALSNEQFF
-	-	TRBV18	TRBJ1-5	TGTGCCAGCTCACCTGGGAATCAGCCCCAGCATTTT	CASSPGNQPQHF
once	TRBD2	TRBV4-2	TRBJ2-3	TGTGCCAGCAGCCAAGATGTAACTAGCGGAGGCACAGATACGCAGTATTTT	CASSQDVTSGGTDTQYF
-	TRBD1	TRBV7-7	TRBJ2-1	TGTGCCAGCAGCTCCGGACAGGGTGCATATGAGCAGTTCTTC	CASSSGQGAYEQFF
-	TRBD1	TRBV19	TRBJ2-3	TGTGCCAGTCGACGGCGACCGGGACAGGGAAATTTAGATACGCAGTATTTT	CASRRRPGQGNLDTQYF
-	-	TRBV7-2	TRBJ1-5	TGTGCCAGCAGCTTAGGGTCGGCTAGCAATCAGCCCCAGCATTTT	CASSLGSASNQPQHF
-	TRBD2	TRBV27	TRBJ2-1	TGTGCCAGCAGGTCCGGGACTAGCGGATACAATGAGCAGTTCTTC	CASRSGTSGYNEQFF
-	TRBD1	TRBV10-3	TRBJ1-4	TGTGCCATCAGTGAGTTTGGACAGGGTGATAGATTTGGTGAAAAACTGTTTTTT	CAISEFGQGDRFGEKLFF
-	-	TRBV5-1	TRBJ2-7	TGCGCCAGCAGCTTTGACGGAACCTACGAGCAGTACTTC	CASSFDGTYEQYF
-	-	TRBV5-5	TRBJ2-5	TGTGCCAGCAACTCACAGGACTGGTGGGGCAAGACCCAGTACTTC	CASNSQDWWGKTQYF
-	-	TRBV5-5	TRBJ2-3	TGTGCCAGCAGCTTGGTAGGACAAACTCCAGATACGCAGTATTTT	CASSLVGQTPDTQYF
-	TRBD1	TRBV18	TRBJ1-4	TGTGCCAGCTCACCGGGACAGGTGACCGAAAAACTGTTTTTT	CASSPGQVTEKLFF
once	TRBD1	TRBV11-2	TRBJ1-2	TGTGCCAGCAGCTTAGTTCAGGGGGCGCAGGGCTACACCTTC	CASSLVQGAQGYTF
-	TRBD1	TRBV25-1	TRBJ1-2	TGTGCCAGCAGTCGACAGGGCTCGGTAATGGGCTACACCTTC	CASSRQGSVMGYTF
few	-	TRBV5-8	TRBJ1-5	TGTGCCAGCAGCTTGGAGGTGGGTAGCAATCAGCCCCAGCATTTT	CASSLEVGSNQPQHF
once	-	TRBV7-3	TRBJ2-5	TGTGCCAGCAGCTTATCGGCTAGCTGGGGAGAGACCCAGTACTTC	CASSLSASWGETQYF
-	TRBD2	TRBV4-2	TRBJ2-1	TGTGCCAGCAGCCGCAGCACTAGCGGGAGATACAATGAGCAGTTCTTC	CASSRSTSGRYNEQFF
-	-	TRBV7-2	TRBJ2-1	TGTGCCAGCAGCTCGTATGGACCCCACAATGAGCAGTTCTTC	CASSSYGPHNEQFF
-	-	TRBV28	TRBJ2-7	TGTGCCAGCAGTTTAGTCGGGGACGGCCGGGGCGAGCAGTACTTC	CASSLVGDGRGEQYF
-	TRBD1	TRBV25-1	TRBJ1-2	TGTGCCAGCAGTCCACAGACAGGGCCCTATGGCTACACCTTC	CASSPQTGPYGYTF
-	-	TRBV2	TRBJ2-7	TGTGCCAGCAAAGAGCGGAACCTCTACGAGCAGTACTTC	CASKERNLYEQYF
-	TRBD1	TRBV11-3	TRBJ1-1	TGTGCCAGCAGCTCATCTCTACAGGGGGAGAACACTGAAGCTTTCTTT	CASSSSLQGENTEAFF
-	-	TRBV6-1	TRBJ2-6	TGTGCCAGCAGTGAATCCCCAGGGGTGTCGGCTGGGGCCAACGTCCTGACTTTC	CASSESPGVSAGANVLTF
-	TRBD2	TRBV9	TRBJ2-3	TGTGCCAGCAGCGCCGGAGCGGGAGGAAACACAGATACGCAGTATTTT	CASSAGAGGNTDTQYF
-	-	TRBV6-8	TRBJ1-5	TGTGCCAGCCGACGGGGAGAAAAGGGTCAGCCCCAGCATTTT	CASRRGEKGQPQHF
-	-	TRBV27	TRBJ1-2	TGTGCCAGCAGTTTAAAGGGAGTTAGCTATGGCTACACCTTC	CASSLKGVSYGYTF
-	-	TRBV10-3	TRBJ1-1	TGTGCCATCATGCCTGGCGAGGGCCATGGGTCTGAAGCTTTCTTT	CAIMPGEGHGSEAFF
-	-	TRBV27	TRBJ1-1	TGTGCCAGCAGTTTCCGGATCAGCACTGAAGCTTTCTTT	CASSFRISTEAFF
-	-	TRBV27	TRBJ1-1	TGTGCCAGCTCCGGGCGGTCACACACTGAAGCTTTCTTT	CASSGRSHTEAFF
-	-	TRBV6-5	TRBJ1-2	TGTGCCAGCAGTAGGAATAACTATGGCTACACCTTC	CASSRNNYGYTF